These 8 T cell receptor beta chains share one sample of origin, sequenced in a study of T cells in narcolepsy listed by TCRdb under 2018. The library was produced with the immunoSEQ multiplex PCR assay. This immuneACCESS table, as held by TCRdb, lists in-frame sequences with V and J called but not all clones. Of the missing ones, under half trace to an unresolved V gene in checked studies; the others have no known cause. The table for this sample lists about 24,000 clones; 55% to 80% of them were counted only once. The ten top clones hold less than 15% of the sample. Sequenced: memory (CD45RA-) CD4+ T cells from blood. The intended sense of this specimen's cell subset or site label: memory T cells sorted ex vivo from peripheral blood. Source of these receptors: a human donor in good health.

This clone came up a few times. The chain carries TRBV10-3 and TRBJ2-7, with TRBD2 as a possible D gene (5 bases). CDR1 is ENHRY, CDR2 SYGVKD, per germline. The CDR3 sequence is 12 residues long. V lost 11 bases to trimming and J lost 5 bases, with 16 bases between them. DNA of the CDR3: TGTGCCGGAGAGGGATCTCTTGACGAGCAGTACTTC. Encoded protein: CAGEGSLDEQYF.

The V gene is TRBV18, the J gene TRBJ2-3; 7 bases match TRBD1. The junction had 4 bases not matched to a gene; V was cut back by 2 bases and J by 2 bases. In germline, CDR1 is KGHSH, CDR2 LQKENI. CDR3 size: 15 residues. The DNA of the CDR3 is TGTGCCAGCTCACCAGGCCAGGGGGACACAGATACGCAGTATTTT. It translates to CASSPGQGDTDTQYF.

This clone was seen a few times. The chain joins TRBV5-1 to TRBJ1-1; a weak D match, TRBD1 (6 bases). V gave up 0 bases and J gave up 8 bases, with 14 bases separating them. Germline CDR1 and CDR2: SGHRS and YFSETQ. The CDR3 loop spans 14 amino acids. CDR3 sequence: CASSLEGGFEEAFF. The CDR3 DNA is TGCGCCAGCAGCTTGGAGGGGGGATTCGAGGAAGCTTTCTTT.

In this sample, this clone turned up a few times. The chain carries TRBV29-1 and TRBJ2-7, with 12 nucleotides matching TRBD1. The germline V gene has CDR1 SQVTM and CDR2 ANQGSEA. The CDR3 is 14 residues long. V shed 3 bases and J 4 bases; nucleotides not matched to a gene: 4. CDR3 protein: CSVEGTGGLYEQYF. The CDR3 DNA is TGCAGCGTTGAGGGGACAGGGGGCCTTTACGAGCAGTACTTC.

This clone was observed once. The chain couples TRBV7-8 to TRBJ1-5; no clear D gene. The CDR3 has 12 residues. V lost 3 bases and J lost 5, with 5 bases in between. CDR1 and CDR2 (germline): SGHVS, FQNEAQ. Here the CDR3 reads CASSFRDQPQHF. The CDR3 bases are TGTGCCAGCAGCTTTAGAGATCAGCCCCAGCATTTT.

V usage is TRBV6-1 and J usage is TRBJ2-7; TRBD1 matches 8 bases. V was pared by 7 bases and J by 2 bases, with 4 bases of the junction left unmatched. This CDR3 spans 13 amino acids. CDR1 and CDR2 (germline): MNHNS, SASEGT. In DNA, the CDR3 is TGTGCCAGCAAAAGGGACAGGACCTACGAGCAGTACTTC. The encoded protein is CASKRDRTYEQYF.

This clone was picked up a small number of times. This chain links TRBV2 with TRBJ1-1; TRBD1 matches at 7 bases. Germline CDR1 is SNHLY and CDR2 is FYNNEI. The CDR3 has 13 amino acids. Trimming removed 8 bases from V and 1 base from J; junction bases left unmatched: 4. This CDR3 reads CASLGTANTEAFF. In DNA, the CDR3 is TGTGCCAGCCTAGGGACAGCGAACACTGAAGCTTTCTTT.

The rearrangement joins TRBV6-1 to TRBJ2-7, with 7 bases fitting TRBD1. Trimming removed 8 bases from V and 6 bases from J; junction bases left unmatched: 16. The V gene's germline CDR1 is MNHNS and CDR2 SASEGT. This CDR3 has 15 residues. The CDR3 loop reads CASSPKRGRDREQYF. The CDR3 DNA sequence: TGTGCCAGCTCTCCGAAGAGGGGGCGAGATCGCGAGCAGTACTTC.